Listed here is a single T cell receptor beta chain. The target antigen is unknown. This entry is derived from a study of a mutant IDH1 vaccine in newly diagnosed glioma. Study outcomes and limitations: Changes to the top peripheral T cell clonotypes appeared unrelated to pseudoprogression.

Assay: immunoSEQ multiplex PCR; the TCRdb copy retains only in-frame clones and omits some. Found here are tens of thousands of clones, around 70% of them singletons; the top ten hold roughly 9.6%. Specified time point: week 11, during vaccination. Mutant IDH1 20-mer peptide, at 300 ug, made up each vaccine dose, with topical imiquimod. This CDR3 spans 12 amino acids. Trimming took 5 bases from V and 4 from J, leaving 9 bases between them. The V gene's germline CDR1 is ENHRY and CDR2 SYGVKD. This receptor was obtained from a young man with glioma. Some clones in this sample may be carry-over from other donors' samples. This specimen was peripheral blood mononuclear cells (PBMCs), taken from a glioma patient whose treatment included an IDH1 peptide vaccine. This chain connects TRBV10-3 to TRBJ2-7, with D possibly matching TRBD2 (6 bases). CDR3 in DNA: TGTGCCATCAGTCCAAGCGGGTACGAGCAGTACTTC. Residues: CAISPSGYEQYF.